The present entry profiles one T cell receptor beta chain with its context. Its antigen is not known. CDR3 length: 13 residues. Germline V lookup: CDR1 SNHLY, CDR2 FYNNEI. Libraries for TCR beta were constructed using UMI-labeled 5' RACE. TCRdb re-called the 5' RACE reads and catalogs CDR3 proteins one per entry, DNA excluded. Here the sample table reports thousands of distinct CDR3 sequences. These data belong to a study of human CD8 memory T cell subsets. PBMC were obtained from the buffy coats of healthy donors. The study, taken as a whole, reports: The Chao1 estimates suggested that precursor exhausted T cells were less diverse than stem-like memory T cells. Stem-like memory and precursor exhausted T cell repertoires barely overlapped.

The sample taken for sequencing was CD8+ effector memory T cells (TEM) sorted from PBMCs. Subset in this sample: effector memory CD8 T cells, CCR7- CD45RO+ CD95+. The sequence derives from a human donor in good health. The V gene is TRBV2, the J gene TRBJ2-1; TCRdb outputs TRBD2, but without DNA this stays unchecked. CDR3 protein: CADSGPDWNEQFF.